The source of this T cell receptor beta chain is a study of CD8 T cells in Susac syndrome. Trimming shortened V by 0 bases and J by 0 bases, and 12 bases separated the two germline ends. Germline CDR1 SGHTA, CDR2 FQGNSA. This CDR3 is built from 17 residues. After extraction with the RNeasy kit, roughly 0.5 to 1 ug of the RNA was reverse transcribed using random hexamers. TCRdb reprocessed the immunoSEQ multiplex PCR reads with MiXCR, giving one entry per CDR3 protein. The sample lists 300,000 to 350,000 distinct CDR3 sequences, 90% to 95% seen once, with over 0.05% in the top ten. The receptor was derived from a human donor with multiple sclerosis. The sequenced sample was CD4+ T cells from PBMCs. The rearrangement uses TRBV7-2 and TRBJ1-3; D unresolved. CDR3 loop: CASSLARRTASGNTIYF. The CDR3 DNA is TGTGCCAGCAGCTTAGCTCGTAGGACCGCCTCTGGAAACACCATATATTTT.